The sequence of this TCR beta chain was determined in a study of cytomegalovirus exposure and HLA in healthy donors. Study results and caveats: In an earlier analysis, most TCR beta V segments were productive about 87% or about 30% of the time.

The table lists this clone with a count of one. The antigen is not known. The V gene's germline CDR1 is MGHDK and CDR2 SYGVNS. CDR3 size: 12 residues. V was clipped by 7 bases and J by 6 bases, with 9 bases between them. The PCR used 60 Vbeta and 13 Jbeta primers. Repertoires were generated with immunoSEQ multiplex PCR, while TCRdb's copy carries only in-frame clones and drops some. This sample has over 110,000 clones, with about 80% found just once. The rearrangement links TRBV25-1 to TRBJ2-2, with a tentative D call TRBD1 (5 bases). This sequence originates from a man in his forties in good health and CMV-seronegative. The sequenced material came from PBMCs. DNA for the CDR3: TGTGCCAGCACCAAGGGGTCCGGGGAGCTGTTTTTT. It codes for CASTKGSGELFF.